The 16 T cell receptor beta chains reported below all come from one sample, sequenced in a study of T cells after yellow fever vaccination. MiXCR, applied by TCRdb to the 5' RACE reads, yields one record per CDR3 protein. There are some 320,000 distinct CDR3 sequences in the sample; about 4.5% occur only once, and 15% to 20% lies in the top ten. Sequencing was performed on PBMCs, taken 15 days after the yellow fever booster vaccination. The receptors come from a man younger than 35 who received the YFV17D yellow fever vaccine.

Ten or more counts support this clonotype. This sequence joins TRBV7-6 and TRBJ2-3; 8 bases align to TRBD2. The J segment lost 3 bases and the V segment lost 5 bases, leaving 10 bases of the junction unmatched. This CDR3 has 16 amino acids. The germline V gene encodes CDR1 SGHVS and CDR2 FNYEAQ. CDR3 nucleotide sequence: TGTGCCAGCAGCCCGAGTCGGGTAGCGGGGACAGATACGCAGTATTTT. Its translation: CASSPSRVAGTDTQYF.

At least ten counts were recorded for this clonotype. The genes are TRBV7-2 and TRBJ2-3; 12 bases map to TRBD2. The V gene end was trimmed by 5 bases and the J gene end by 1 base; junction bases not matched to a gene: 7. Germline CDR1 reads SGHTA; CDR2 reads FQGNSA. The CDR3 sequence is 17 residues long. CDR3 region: CASSKRTSGDRTDTQYF. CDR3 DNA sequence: TGTGCCAGCAGCAAACGGACTAGCGGGGACCGCACAGATACGCAGTATTTT.

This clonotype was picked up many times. The DNA of the CDR3 is TGTGCCAGCAGTTACGTCAGGGTCAGCGAGCAGTACTTC. Amino acid sequence: CASSYVRVSEQYF. The chain couples TRBV6-2 or TRBV6-3 to TRBJ2-7, with a weak D call TRBD1 (5 bases). There are 13 residues in the CDR3. The germline V gene has CDR1 MNHEY and CDR2 SVGEGT. Deletions cut 2 bases from V and 6 bases from J, with 11 bases between.

The DNA of the CDR3 is TGTGCCAGCAGTTTACAGGGGACTCCGGGGGATACGCAGTATTTT. Translated, it gives CASSLQGTPGDTQYF. The gene calls are TRBV12-3 or TRBV12-4 and TRBJ2-3; D is perhaps TRBD1 or TRBD2 (6 bases each). V lost 2 bases to trimming and J lost 6 bases, with 15 bases between them. The CDR3 totals 15 residues.

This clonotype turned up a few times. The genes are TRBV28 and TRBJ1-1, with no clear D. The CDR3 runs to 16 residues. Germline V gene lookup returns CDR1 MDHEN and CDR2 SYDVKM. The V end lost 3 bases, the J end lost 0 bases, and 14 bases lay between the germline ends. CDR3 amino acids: CASSFRRNTMNTEAFF. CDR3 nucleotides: TGTGCCAGCAGTTTTCGACGGAACACCATGAACACTGAAGCTTTCTTT.

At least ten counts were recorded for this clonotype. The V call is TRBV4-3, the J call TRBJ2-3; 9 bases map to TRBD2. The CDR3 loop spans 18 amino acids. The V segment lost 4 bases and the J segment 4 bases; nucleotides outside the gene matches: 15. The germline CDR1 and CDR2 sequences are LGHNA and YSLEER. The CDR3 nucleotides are TGCGCCAGCAGCCCTTACCTGCGGACTAGCGTCACGGCAGATACGCAGTATTTT. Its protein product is CASSPYLRTSVTADTQYF.

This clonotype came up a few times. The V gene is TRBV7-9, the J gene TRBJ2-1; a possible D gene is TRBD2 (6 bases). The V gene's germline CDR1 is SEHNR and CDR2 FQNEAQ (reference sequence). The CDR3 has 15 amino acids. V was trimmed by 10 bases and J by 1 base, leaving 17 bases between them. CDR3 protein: CATEDYGGSYNEQFF. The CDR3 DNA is TGTGCCACTGAGGATTACGGGGGTTCCTACAATGAGCAGTTCTTC.

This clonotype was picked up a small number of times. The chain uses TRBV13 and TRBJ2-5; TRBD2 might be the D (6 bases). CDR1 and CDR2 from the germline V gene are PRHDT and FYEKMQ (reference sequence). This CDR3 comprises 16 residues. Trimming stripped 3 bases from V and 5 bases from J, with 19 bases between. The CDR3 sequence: CASSFPPQRVPETQYF. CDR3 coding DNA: TGTGCCAGCAGCTTTCCTCCACAGCGGGTGCCGGAGACCCAGTACTTC.

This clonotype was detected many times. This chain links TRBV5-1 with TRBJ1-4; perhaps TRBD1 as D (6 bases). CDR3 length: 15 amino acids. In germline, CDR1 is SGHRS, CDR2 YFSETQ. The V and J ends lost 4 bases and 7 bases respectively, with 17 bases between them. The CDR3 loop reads CASSEGGDGGEKLFF. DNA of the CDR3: TGCGCCAGCAGCGAGGGGGGGGATGGAGGTGAAAAACTGTTTTTT.

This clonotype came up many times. CDR3 bases: TGTGCCAGCAGCTTGGCCGAGGCAGGGGTGCAGTACAATGAGCAGTTCTTC. This sequence encodes CASSLAEAGVQYNEQFF. The V and J genes are TRBV5-5 and TRBJ2-1; D is possibly TRBD1 (6 bases). The length of the CDR3 is 17 residues. Deletions cut 0 bases from V and 4 bases from J, with 17 bases between. In germline, CDR1 is SGHKS, CDR2 YYEKEE (reference sequence). The entire variable domain, with the rest obtained from reference TRBV5-5 and TRBJ2-1, is as follows: DAGVTQSPTHLIKTRGQQVTLRCSPISGHKSVSWYQQVLGQGPQFIFQYYEKEERGRGNFPDRFSARQFPNYSSELNVNALLLGDSALYLCASSLAEAGVQYNEQFFGPGTRLTVL.

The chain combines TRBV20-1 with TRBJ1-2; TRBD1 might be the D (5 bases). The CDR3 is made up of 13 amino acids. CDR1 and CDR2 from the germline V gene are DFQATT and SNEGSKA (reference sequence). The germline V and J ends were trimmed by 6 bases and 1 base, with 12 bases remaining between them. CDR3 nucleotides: TGCAGTGCCTCCAGGGAACTTAACTATGGCTACACCTTC. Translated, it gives CSASRELNYGYTF.

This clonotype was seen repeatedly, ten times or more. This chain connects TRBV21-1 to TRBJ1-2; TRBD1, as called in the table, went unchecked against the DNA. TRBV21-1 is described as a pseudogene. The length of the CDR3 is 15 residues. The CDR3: CASPRSPGAAYGYTF. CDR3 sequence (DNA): TGTGCCAGCCCGCGCTCGCCAGGGGCCGCCTATGGCTACACCTTC.

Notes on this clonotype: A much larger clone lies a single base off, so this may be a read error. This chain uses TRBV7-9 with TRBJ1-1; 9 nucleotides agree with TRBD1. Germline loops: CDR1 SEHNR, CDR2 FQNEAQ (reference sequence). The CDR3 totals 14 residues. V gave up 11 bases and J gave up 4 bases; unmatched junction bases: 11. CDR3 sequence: CACTDDRGGTEAFF. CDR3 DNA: TGTGCCTGCACCGATGACAGGGGGGGCACTGAAGCTTTCTTT. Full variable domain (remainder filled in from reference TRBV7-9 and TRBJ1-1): DTGVSQNPRHKITKRGQNVTFRCDPISEHNRLYWYRQTLGQGPEFLTYFQNEAQLEKSRLLSDRFSAERPKGSFSTLEIQRTEQGDSAMYLCACTDDRGGTEAFFGQGTRLTVV.

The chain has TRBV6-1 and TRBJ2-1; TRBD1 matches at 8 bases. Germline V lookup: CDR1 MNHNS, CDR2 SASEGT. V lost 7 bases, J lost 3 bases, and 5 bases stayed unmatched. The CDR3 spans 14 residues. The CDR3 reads CASIAGTGYNEQFF. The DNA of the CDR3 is TGTGCCAGCATTGCCGGGACAGGCTACAATGAGCAGTTCTTC.

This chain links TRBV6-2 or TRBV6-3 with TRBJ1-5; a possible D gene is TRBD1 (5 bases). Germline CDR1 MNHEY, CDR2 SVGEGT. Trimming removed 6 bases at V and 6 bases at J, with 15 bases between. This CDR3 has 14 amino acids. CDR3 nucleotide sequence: TGTGCCAGCAGAAAGGGGCAGAGGGGTCAGCCCCAGCATTTT. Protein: CASRKGQRGQPQHF.

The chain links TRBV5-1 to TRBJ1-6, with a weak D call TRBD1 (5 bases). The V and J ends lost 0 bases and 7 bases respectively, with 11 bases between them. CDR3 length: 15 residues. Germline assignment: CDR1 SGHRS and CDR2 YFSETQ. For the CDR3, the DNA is TGCGCCAGCAGCTTGGACACAGGTGCGAATTCACCCCTCCACTTT. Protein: CASSLDTGANSPLHF.